The clone carrying this T cell receptor beta chain came up a few times. These data belong to a study of blood T cell repertoires in COVID-19. Study-level information: The United States, Italy and Spain provided the acute and convalescent COVID-19 samples. PBMCs, B-cell-depleted T cells, or T cells were the source of the cDNA or gDNA that made up the material.

Germline trimming cut 3 bases from V and 2 bases from J; bases unmatched to any gene: 19. Germline CDR1 is KGHDR and CDR2 is SFDVKD. The CDR3 runs to 21 residues. As processed by the authors: For nucleated cells, counts were estimated from reference gene primer amplification. TCRdb's copy holds only in-frame clones and misses some; the assay was immunoSEQ multiplex PCR. That table is the source of V, J and clone size, and D and trimming were worked out from the DNA. The table includes over 130,000 clones, 65% to 80% detected once. Input material: peripheral blood. The sequence derives from a man in his forties or fifties with acute or convalescent COVID-19. V is TRBV24-1 and J is TRBJ2-1; 9 positions agree with TRBD1. CDR3 in DNA: TGTGCCACCAGTGATCCCTGGACAGGGGCCAATATGGGGGACACCTACAATGAGCAGTTCTTC. It is translated as CATSDPWTGANMGDTYNEQFF.